This T cell receptor (beta chain) originates from a study of T-cell memory formation after mild COVID-19. TCRdb passed the 5' RACE reads through MiXCR, listing each CDR3 protein once. The data contain under 200,000 distinct CDR3 sequences, about 28% of them seen just once; the ten biggest clones take up about 12%. The germline gives CDR1 KGHDR, CDR2 SFDVKD. Between the trimmed V and J ends, which lost 3 bases and 6 bases, there was a span of 18 bases. The CDR3 length is 16 residues. About this clonotype itself: Its antigen remains unidentified.

Overall study results and limits: Among clones peaking at day 37 in the second wave, SARS-CoV-2 specificity remained unconfirmed. Some clones that responded were present in memory (sampled pre-infection), which suggests cross-reactive memory joined. CD4+ clones that contracted lay mainly in CM and EM; CD8+ ones lay in EMRA.

This chain connects TRBV24-1 to TRBJ2-3; the D gene is possibly TRBD2 (6 bases). Sequencing was performed on PBMCs or a T cell subset sorted from them (not recorded which). This TCR was sampled from an adult woman who had mild COVID-19 (a few samples of this study predate the infection). Cell type and time point are not known. CDR3 residues: CATSDRRGSYFDTQYF. In nucleotides, the CDR3 is TGTGCCACCAGTGATCGTCGGGGGTCTTATTTTGATACGCAGTATTTT.